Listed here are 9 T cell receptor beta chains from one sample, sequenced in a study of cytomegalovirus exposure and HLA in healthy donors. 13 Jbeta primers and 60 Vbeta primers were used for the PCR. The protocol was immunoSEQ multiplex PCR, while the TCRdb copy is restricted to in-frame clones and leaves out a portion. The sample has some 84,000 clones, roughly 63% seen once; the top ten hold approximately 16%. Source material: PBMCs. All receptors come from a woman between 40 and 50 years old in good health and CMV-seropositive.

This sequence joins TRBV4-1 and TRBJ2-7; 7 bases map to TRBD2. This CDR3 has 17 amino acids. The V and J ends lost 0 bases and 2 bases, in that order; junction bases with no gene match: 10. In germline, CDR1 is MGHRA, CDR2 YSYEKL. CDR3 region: CASSQDFGEGFTYEQYF. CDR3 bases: TGCGCCAGCAGCCAAGATTTTGGGGAGGGATTCACCTACGAGCAGTACTTC.

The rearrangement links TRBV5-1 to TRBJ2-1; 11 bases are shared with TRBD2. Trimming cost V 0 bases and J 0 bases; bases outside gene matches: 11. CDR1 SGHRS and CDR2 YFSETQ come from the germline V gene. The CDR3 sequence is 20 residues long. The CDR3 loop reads CASSLVPSGRLQSSYNEQFF. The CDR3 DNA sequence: TGCGCCAGCAGCTTGGTTCCTAGCGGGAGGCTCCAAAGCTCCTACAATGAGCAGTTCTTC.

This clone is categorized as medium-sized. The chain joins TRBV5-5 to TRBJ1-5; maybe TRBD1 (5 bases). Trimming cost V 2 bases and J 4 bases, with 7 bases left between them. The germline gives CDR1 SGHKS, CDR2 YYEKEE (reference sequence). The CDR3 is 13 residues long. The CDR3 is CASSLRGNQPQHF. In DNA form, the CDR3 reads TGTGCCAGCAGCTTACGGGGGAATCAGCCCCAGCATTTT.

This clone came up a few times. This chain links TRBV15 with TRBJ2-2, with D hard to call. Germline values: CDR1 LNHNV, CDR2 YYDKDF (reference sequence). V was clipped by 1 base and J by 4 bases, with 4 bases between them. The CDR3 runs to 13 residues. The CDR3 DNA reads TGTGCCACCAGCAGAGGGCCCACCGGGGAGCTGTTTTTT. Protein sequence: CATSRGPTGELFF.

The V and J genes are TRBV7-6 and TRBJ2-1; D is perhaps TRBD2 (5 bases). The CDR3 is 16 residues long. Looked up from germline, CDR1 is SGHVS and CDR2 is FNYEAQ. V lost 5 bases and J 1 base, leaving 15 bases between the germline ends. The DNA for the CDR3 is TGTGCCAGCAGCCCCTGGGAGCTGGGGTCCTACAATGAGCAGTTCTTC. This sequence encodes CASSPWELGSYNEQFF.

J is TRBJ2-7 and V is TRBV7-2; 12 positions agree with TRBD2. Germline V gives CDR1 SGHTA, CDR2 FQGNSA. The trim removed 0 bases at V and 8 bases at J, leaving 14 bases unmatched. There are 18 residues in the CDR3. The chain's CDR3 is CASSLAIGTSGQRRKQYF. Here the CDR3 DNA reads TGTGCCAGCAGCTTAGCGATTGGGACTAGCGGGCAACGGCGCAAGCAGTACTTC.

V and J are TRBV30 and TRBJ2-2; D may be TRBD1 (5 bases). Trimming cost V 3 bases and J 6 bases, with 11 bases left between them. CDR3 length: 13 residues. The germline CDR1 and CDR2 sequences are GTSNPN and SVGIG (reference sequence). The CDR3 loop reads CAWRGRRPGELFF. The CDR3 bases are TGTGCCTGGAGGGGGCGTCGGCCCGGGGAGCTGTTTTTT. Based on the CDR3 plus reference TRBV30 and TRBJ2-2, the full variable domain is SQTIHQWPATLVQPVGSPLSLECTVEGTSNPNLYWYRQAAGRGLQLLFYSVGIGQISSEVPQNLSASRPQDRQFILSSKKLLLSDSGFYLCAWRGRRPGELFFGEGSRLTVL.

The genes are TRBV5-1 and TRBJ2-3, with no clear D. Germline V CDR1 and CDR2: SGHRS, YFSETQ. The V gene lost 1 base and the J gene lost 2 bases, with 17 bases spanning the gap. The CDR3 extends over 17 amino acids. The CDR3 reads CASSLSAALIPTDTQYF. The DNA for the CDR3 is TGCGCCAGCAGCTTGTCGGCAGCACTAATCCCCACAGATACGCAGTATTTT.

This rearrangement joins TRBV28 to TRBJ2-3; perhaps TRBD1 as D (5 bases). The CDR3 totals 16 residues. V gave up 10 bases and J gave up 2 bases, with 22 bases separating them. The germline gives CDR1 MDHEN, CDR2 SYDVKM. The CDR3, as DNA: TGTGCCATCCCGGAAGGGGATGGTTCTTACACAGATACGCAGTATTTT. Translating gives CAIPEGDGSYTDTQYF.